Below, 32 T cell receptor beta chains from the same sample are listed, as sequenced in a study of OX40 agonist ivuxolimab in advanced cancers. Library method: the immunoSEQ multiplex PCR assay. TCRdb obtained this table from immuneACCESS and retained in-frame rearrangements with V and J assigned. These tables miss some clones; where compared with another copy, unresolved V genes account for less than half of the shortfall, and the remainder is unexplained. Across this sample there are 30,000 or so clones, with about three quarters seen only once. The ten top clones hold roughly 25% of the sample. This specimen consisted of CD4+ or CD8+ T cells sorted from blood, obtained in a trial of the OX40 agonist ivuxolimab. These receptors were taken from an adult with an advanced solid tumor such as melanoma, head and neck, liver or kidney cancer.

The V and J genes are TRBV5-4 and TRBJ1-1; 7 bases are shared with TRBD1. V lost 0 bases to trimming and J lost 0 bases; unmatched junction nucleotides: 2. The CDR3 consists of 15 residues. The germline V gene encodes CDR1 SGHNT and CDR2 YYREEE (reference sequence). DNA for the CDR3: TGTGCCAGCAGCTTGGGGGACAGATTGAACACTGAAGCTTTCTTT. Protein product: CASSLGDRLNTEAFF.

The gene calls are TRBV30 and TRBJ1-2, with a possible D match to TRBD1 (5 bases). The CDR3 has 12 residues. Germline V gene data show CDR1 as GTSNPN and CDR2 as SVGIG (reference sequence). V was shortened by 4 bases and J by 8 bases, with 14 bases between the two germline ends. CDR3 DNA sequence: TGTGCCTGGAATTTGCCCGGGGGGGGCTACACCTTC. It translates to CAWNLPGGGYTF.

This chain joins TRBV7-2 and TRBJ2-2; TRBD2 matches 12 bases. The CDR3 spans 15 residues. Germline assignment: CDR1 SGHTA and CDR2 FQGNSA. V dropped 8 bases and J dropped 2; count of bases not matched to a gene: 3. The CDR3 spells CASRGLAGNTGELFF. DNA of the CDR3: TGTGCCAGCCGGGGACTAGCGGGCAACACCGGGGAGCTGTTTTTT.

V gene TRBV28 combines with J gene TRBJ2-5; the match to TRBD1 covers 7 bases. CDR1 and CDR2 from the germline V gene are MDHEN and SYDVKM. The CDR3 has 16 amino acids. After removal of 6 bases from V and 2 bases from J, the junction contained 12 bases not matched to a gene. The CDR3 is CASRATGPPSQETQYF. CDR3 DNA sequence: TGTGCCAGCAGGGCGACAGGGCCCCCTAGTCAAGAGACCCAGTACTTC.

The chain carries TRBV2 and TRBJ1-2; weak D call: TRBD1 (5 bases). Deletions cut 7 bases from V and 1 base from J, with 10 bases between. CDR1 and CDR2 from the germline V gene are SNHLY and FYNNEI. This CDR3 has 13 residues. The DNA for the CDR3 is TGTGCCAGCACGGGGACGGGTAACTATGGCTACACCTTC. As protein: CASTGTGNYGYTF. The variable domain in full, with the rest retrieved from reference TRBV2 and TRBJ1-2, is EPEVTQTPSHQVTQMGQEVILRCVPISNHLYFYWYRQILGQKVEFLVSFYNNEISEKSEIFDDQFSVERPDGSNFTLKIRSTKLEDSAMYFCASTGTGNYGYTFGSGTRLTVV.

The chain employs TRBV19 and TRBJ1-5; weak D call: TRBD1 (6 bases). Germline CDR1 and CDR2: LNHDA and SQIVND (reference sequence). V dropped 4 bases and J dropped 4 bases, with 14 bases sitting between them. This CDR3 has 15 residues. The CDR3 DNA follows: TGTGCCAGTAGTACCGGGACATGGCCAAATCAGCCCCAGCATTTT. It encodes CASSTGTWPNQPQHF.

In its sample, this clone ranks as medium-sized. The chain uses TRBV14 and TRBJ1-1; 7 positions agree with TRBD1. Germline lookup yields CDR1 SGHDN and CDR2 FVKESK. V was clipped by 4 bases and J by 4 bases; unmatched bases: 6. This CDR3 contains 14 residues. The CDR3 loop is CASSRAQGTTEAFF. CDR3 DNA sequence: TGTGCCAGCAGCCGAGCACAGGGGACCACTGAAGCTTTCTTT. The full variable domain, in which reference TRBV14 and TRBJ1-1 provide the parts outside the CDR3, is EAGVTQFPSHSVIEKGQTVTLRCDPISGHDNLYWYRRVMGKEIKFLLHFVKESKQDESGMPNNRFLAERTGGTYSTLKVQPAELEDSGVYFCASSRAQGTTEAFFGQGTRLTVV.

V and J are TRBV19 and TRBJ2-2; D is uncertain. This CDR3 region has 15 residues. Germline values: CDR1 LNHDA, CDR2 SQIVND (reference sequence). Deletions cut 3 bases from V and 6 bases from J, with 14 bases between. As DNA, the CDR3 is TGTGCCAGTAGTATCTGGGGAAGGGCTGCCGGGGAGCTGTTTTTT. This encodes CASSIWGRAAGELFF.

The rearrangement uses TRBV2 and TRBJ2-2; D may be TRBD1 (6 bases). Trimming left V 5 bases short and J 7 bases short, with 17 bases between. Germline CDR1 and CDR2: SNHLY and FYNNEI. The CDR3 is 15 residues long. CDR3 in DNA: TGTGCCAGCAGTTTAGGGGGAACTTCCGGCGGGGAGCTGTTTTTT. Protein: CASSLGGTSGGELFF.

The rearrangement uses TRBV11-3 and TRBJ2-2; possibly TRBD1 or TRBD2 for D (6 bases each). The CDR3 length is 13 residues. The germline V gene encodes CDR1 SGHNT and CDR2 YENEEA. The V end lost 4 bases, the J end lost 7 bases, and 10 bases lay between the germline ends. Written as DNA, the CDR3 is TGTGCCAGCAGCTGGGGGGCTAGCGGGGAGCTGTTTTTT. Its translation is CASSWGASGELFF. The entire variable domain, with the rest obtained from reference TRBV11-3 and TRBJ2-2, is as follows: EAGVVQSPRYKIIEKKQPVAFWCNPISGHNTLYWYLQNLGQGPELLIRYENEEAVDDSQLPKDRFSAERLKGVDSTLKIQPAELGDSAVYLCASSWGASGELFFGEGSRLTVL.

V and J are TRBV27 and TRBJ2-1, with D maybe TRBD1 (6 bases). CDR3 length equals 15 residues. Germline CDR1 is MNHEY and CDR2 is SMNVEV (reference sequence). V lost 1 base and J 5 bases, leaving 12 bases between the germline ends. DNA for the CDR3: TGTGCCAGCAGTTTATTGGGGGCGAATGACAATGAGCAGTTCTTC. It codes for CASSLLGANDNEQFF.

The rearrangement links TRBV7-2 to TRBJ2-1; tentative D call: TRBD1 (5 bases). The CDR3 runs to 15 residues. Trimming pared 1 base from V and 4 bases from J, leaving 11 bases between. Germline CDR1 and CDR2: SGHTA and FQGNSA. The CDR3 sequence is CASSLEGSHYNEQFF. CDR3 nucleotide sequence: TGTGCCAGCAGCTTAGAGGGGTCTCATTACAATGAGCAGTTCTTC.

This clone was seen once. V is TRBV13 and J is TRBJ2-7, with a weak D call TRBD1 (5 bases). Germline V gene lookup returns CDR1 PRHDT and CDR2 FYEKMQ (reference sequence). The CDR3 length is 12 residues. Trimming shortened V by 3 bases and J by 4 bases, and 7 bases separated the two germline ends. The CDR3 sequence is CASSFQGYEQYF. The CDR3 DNA follows: TGTGCCAGCAGCTTCCAGGGTTACGAGCAGTACTTC.

This chain uses TRBV11-1 with TRBJ2-6; weak D call: TRBD1 (6 bases). CDR3 length: 18 amino acids. V gave up 4 bases and J gave up 0 bases, with 16 bases separating them. In germline, CDR1 is SGHAT, CDR2 FQDESV (reference sequence). The CDR3 sequence is CASSWTVVESSGANVLTF. The CDR3 nucleotides read TGTGCCAGCAGCTGGACAGTGGTGGAGTCCTCTGGGGCCAACGTCCTGACTTTC.

The V gene is TRBV19, the J gene TRBJ1-2; no clear D. Trimming pared 2 bases from V and 8 bases from J, leaving 12 bases between. CDR3 length: 13 amino acids. Germline-derived CDR1 and CDR2 are LNHDA and SQIVND (reference sequence). Here the CDR3 reads CASSILGGSGYTF. CDR3 coding DNA: TGTGCCAGTAGTATACTAGGCGGTAGCGGCTACACCTTC.

The V call is TRBV7-7, the J call TRBJ2-3; D remains unclear. This CDR3 region has 15 residues. The V end lost 0 bases, the J end lost 0 bases, and 7 bases lay between the germline ends. Germline assignment: CDR1 SSHAT and CDR2 FNYEAQ (reference sequence). CDR3 sequence: CASSLAPSSTDTQYF. CDR3 coding DNA: TGTGCCAGCAGCTTAGCGCCCAGTAGCACAGATACGCAGTATTTT.

The chain recombines TRBV21-1 with TRBJ1-2. TRBV21-1 is given as a pseudogene. CDR3 length: 15 residues. DNA for the CDR3: TGTGCCAGCAGCAAAAGGCCGGGCCTCGGTGGTGGCTACACCTTC. It is translated as CASSKRPGLGGGYTF.

The V and J genes are TRBV29-1 and TRBJ2-1; the D call may be TRBD1 or TRBD2 (6 bases each). This CDR3 region has 14 residues. Trimming left V 7 bases short and J 3 bases short, with 16 bases between. Germline V gives CDR1 SQVTM, CDR2 ANQGSEA. The CDR3 nucleotides read TGCAGCGAGGGACGGGGGCCCAACTACAATGAGCAGTTCTTC. It yields the protein CSEGRGPNYNEQFF.

V and J are TRBV6-5 and TRBJ2-4, with D maybe TRBD1 (5 bases). CDR3 length: 15 amino acids. V dropped 11 bases and J dropped 0 bases, with 17 bases sitting between them. CDR1 and CDR2 (germline): MNHEY, SVGAGI. This CDR3 is CAGMGPLIAKNIQYF. CDR3 DNA sequence: TGTGCCGGCATGGGGCCCCTTATAGCCAAAAACATTCAGTACTTC.

V is TRBV11-2 and J is TRBJ2-2; D is possibly TRBD1 (6 bases). Between the trimmed V and J ends, which lost 6 bases and 1 base, there was a span of 6 bases. CDR1 is SGHAT and CDR2 is FQNNGV in the germline V gene. The CDR3 length is 13 residues. The CDR3 is CASRTGNTGELFF. The CDR3 DNA reads TGTGCCAGCAGGACAGGGAACACCGGGGAGCTGTTTTTT.

The chain links TRBV30 to TRBJ1-2; D uncertain. The V and J ends lost 4 bases and 3 bases respectively, with 12 bases between them. The CDR3 consists of 13 residues. CDR1 and CDR2 from the germline V gene are GTSNPN and SVGIG (reference sequence). The CDR3, as DNA: TGTGCCTGGATCCCTGGACTGGACTATGGCTACACCTTC. This encodes CAWIPGLDYGYTF.

This chain connects TRBV7-2 to TRBJ1-5; D perhaps matches TRBD1 (5 bases). V lost 6 bases to trimming and J lost 2 bases, with 11 bases between them. Per germline, CDR1 SGHTA and CDR2 FQGNSA. This CDR3 has 14 amino acids. The CDR3 loop is CASSTVGGNQPQHF. The DNA of the CDR3 is TGTGCCAGCAGTACCGTAGGGGGCAATCAGCCCCAGCATTTT.

V is TRBV7-2 and J is TRBJ2-5; D uncertain. The germline V gene encodes CDR1 SGHTA and CDR2 FQGNSA. The CDR3 consists of 14 residues. Trimming left V 1 base short and J 11 bases short, with 17 bases between. The DNA for the CDR3 is TGTGCCAGCAGCTTAGATAGCACTTCTAGTCGGCAGTACTTC. It yields the protein CASSLDSTSSRQYF.

This clone came up once. CDR3 DNA: TGTGCCAGTATCGATTGGGGGAGGGGGAACACCGGGGAGCTGTTTTTT. Its protein product is CASIDWGRGNTGELFF. This rearrangement joins TRBV19 to TRBJ2-2; 7 nucleotides match TRBD2. The J segment lost 1 base and the V segment lost 7 bases, leaving 9 bases of the junction unmatched. From germline, CDR1 is LNHDA and CDR2 SQIVND (reference sequence). There are 16 residues in the CDR3.

The chain links TRBV6-1 to TRBJ2-5, with 12 positions matching TRBD1. The germline V gene has CDR1 MNHNS and CDR2 SASEGT. The V and J ends lost 8 bases and 4 bases, in that order; junction bases with no gene match: 5. The CDR3 is 14 residues long. The DNA of the CDR3 is TGTGCCAGCGGACGGGACAGGGGGCGAGAGACCCAGTACTTC. Protein: CASGRDRGRETQYF.

The rearrangement uses TRBV6-5 and TRBJ2-5; TRBD1 matches at 9 bases. From germline, CDR1 is MNHEY and CDR2 SVGAGI. There are 13 residues in the CDR3. V shed 6 bases, J shed 5 bases, and the junction held 4 bases outside the gene matches. Here the CDR3 DNA reads TGTGCCAGCAGGCGGACAGGGGCCGAGACCCAGTACTTC. Its translation is CASRRTGAETQYF.

This clone was counted between two and nine times. V gene TRBV18 combines with J gene TRBJ1-1, with D possibly TRBD1 on 5 matching bases. The CDR3 totals 15 residues. V lost 5 bases and J 0 bases, leaving 13 bases between the germline ends. Germline V gives CDR1 KGHSH, CDR2 LQKENI. CDR3 protein: CASSSWGEMNTEAFF. CDR3 DNA: TGTGCCAGCTCATCTTGGGGGGAAATGAACACTGAAGCTTTCTTT.

This clone showed up just a few times. The rearrangement links TRBV11-2 to TRBJ2-5; D unclear. This CDR3 is 12 amino acids long. Trimming stripped 5 bases from V and 5 bases from J, with 9 bases between. Germline values: CDR1 SGHAT, CDR2 FQNNGV. The CDR3 loop reads CASSEQQETQYF. CDR3 DNA: TGTGCCAGCAGCGAACAACAGGAGACCCAGTACTTC.

This clone was counted only a few times. The rearrangement joins TRBV4-1 to TRBJ2-1, with D possibly matching TRBD2 (6 bases). The germline gives CDR1 MGHRA, CDR2 YSYEKL. The length of the CDR3 is 15 residues. V shed 0 bases and J shed 2 bases, with 8 bases lying between them. The CDR3 region has the DNA TGCGCCAGCAGCCAAGATTGGAGGGCCTACAATGAGCAGTTCTTC. The encoded protein is CASSQDWRAYNEQFF.

V usage is TRBV6-1 and J usage is TRBJ1-3; no firm D call. V dropped 8 bases and J dropped 15 bases, with 23 bases sitting between them. The V gene's germline CDR1 is MNHNS and CDR2 SASEGT. CDR3 length: 13 amino acids. The CDR3 region is CASQPPTARSPYF. CDR3 in DNA: TGTGCCAGCCAACCTCCTACCGCCCGTTCTCCATATTTT.

This chain uses TRBV6-6 with TRBJ2-7, with a possible D match to TRBD1 (6 bases). V was trimmed by 2 bases and J by 6 bases, leaving 11 bases between them. The germline CDR1 and CDR2 sequences are MNHNY and SVGAGI (reference sequence). The CDR3 has 13 residues. CDR3 amino acids: CASSYDQGIEQYF. The DNA for the CDR3 is TGTGCCAGCAGTTACGATCAGGGGATCGAGCAGTACTTC.

V gene TRBV2 combines with J gene TRBJ1-5, with D uncertain. V shed 0 bases and J shed 5 bases, with 14 bases lying between them. This CDR3 has 16 residues. CDR1 and CDR2 (germline): SNHLY, FYNNEI. The CDR3 nucleotides read TGTGCCAGCAGTGAAGCGCAGGCGAAGCCCTATCAGCCCCAGCATTTT. Encoded protein: CASSEAQAKPYQPQHF.